This TCR beta chain was profiled in a study of T cells in localized non-small cell lung cancer. The study, taken as a whole, reports: Among the tissues sampled, uninvolved adjacent lung had the highest T cell clonality, above tumor.

Note on this clone: Its target is not known.

This table comes from immunoSEQ multiplex PCR, and its TCRdb copy is limited to in-frame clones, with some not included. Of about 21,000 clones listed, approximately 90% are singletons. Trimming removed 1 base at V and 4 bases at J, with 7 bases between. CDR3 length equals 13 residues. Germline CDR1 reads SGHAT; CDR2 reads FQNNGV. The input for sequencing was peripheral blood, taken before any cancer treatment. V and J are TRBV11-2 and TRBJ1-2, with D possibly TRBD1 on 5 matching bases. The receptor comes from a man aged 40 to 70 with stage I lung adenocarcinoma. The CDR3 loop reads CASSLAGGYGYTF. CDR3 nucleotide sequence: TGTGCCAGCAGCTTAGCCGGGGGCTATGGCTACACCTTC.